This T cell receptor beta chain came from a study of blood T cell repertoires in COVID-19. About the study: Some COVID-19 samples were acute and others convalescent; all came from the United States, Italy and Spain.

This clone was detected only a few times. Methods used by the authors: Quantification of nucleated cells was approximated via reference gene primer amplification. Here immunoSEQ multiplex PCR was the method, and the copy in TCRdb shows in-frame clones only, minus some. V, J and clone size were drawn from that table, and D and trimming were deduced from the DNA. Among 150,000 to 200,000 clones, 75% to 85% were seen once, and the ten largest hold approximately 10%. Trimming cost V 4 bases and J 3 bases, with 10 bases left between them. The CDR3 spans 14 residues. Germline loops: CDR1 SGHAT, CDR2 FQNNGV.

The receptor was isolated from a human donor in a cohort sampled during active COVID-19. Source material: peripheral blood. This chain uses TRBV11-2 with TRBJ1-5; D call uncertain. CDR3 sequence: CASSWEGNNQPQHF. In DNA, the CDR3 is TGTGCCAGCAGCTGGGAGGGTAACAATCAGCCCCAGCATTTT.